This T cell receptor beta chain appears in the sequencing data of a study of tissue T cells after allogeneic stem cell transplantation. Findings and caveats of the study: This small cohort was clinically heterogeneous, and sampling depth was a limitation. Only a limited share of tissue TCRs appeared in blood or spleen. Across patients, clones rarely overlapped, yet motif clusters were shared tissue-specifically.

Sequencing of TCRbeta CDR3 at survey depth gave sequences and template counts. The repertoire was sequenced with immunoSEQ multiplex PCR; TCRdb's copy has only in-frame clones and lacks some. Found here are 40,000 to 50,000 clones, around 72% of them singletons; the top ten hold approximately 0.55%. The CDR3 has 18 residues. Trimming cost V 0 bases and J 0 bases; bases outside gene matches: 8. Germline loops: CDR1 NNHNN, CDR2 SYGAGS (reference sequence). As for this clone: Its antigen is still unknown. Mouse names are used for the genes. From the germline J gene comes the end of the CDR3, since the read stops 1 residue before it.

This chain uses TRBV13-2 with TRBJ2-7, with 11 nucleotides matching TRBD2. The sequenced material came from sorted cells pooled from one or two spleens. This receptor was taken from a pool of C57BL/6 mice in good health. The CDR3 sequence: CASGDAHWGGRSSYEQYF. Partial CDR3 DNA: TGTGCCAGCGGTGATGCCCACTGGGGGGGCCGAAGCTCCTATGAACAGTAC.